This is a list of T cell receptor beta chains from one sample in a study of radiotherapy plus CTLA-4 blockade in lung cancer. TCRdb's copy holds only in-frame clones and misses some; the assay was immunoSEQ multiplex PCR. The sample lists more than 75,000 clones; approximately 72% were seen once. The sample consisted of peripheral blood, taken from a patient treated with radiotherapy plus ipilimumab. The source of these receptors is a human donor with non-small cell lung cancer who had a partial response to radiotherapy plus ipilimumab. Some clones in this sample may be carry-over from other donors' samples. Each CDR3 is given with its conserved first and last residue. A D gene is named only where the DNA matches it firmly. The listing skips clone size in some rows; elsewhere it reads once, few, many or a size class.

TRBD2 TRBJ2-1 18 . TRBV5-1 CASSLGSGGAGSYNEQFF TGCGCCAGCAGCTTGGGGAGCGGGGGGGCCGGTTCCTACAATGAGCAGTTCTTC
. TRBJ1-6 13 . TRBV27 CASSTGIDSPLHF TGTGCCAGCAGTACAGGGATTGATTCACCCCTCCACTTT
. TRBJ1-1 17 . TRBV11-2 CASSFPRGWILNTEAFF TGTGCCAGCAGCTTTCCCCGGGGGTGGATCTTGAACACTGAAGCTTTCTTT
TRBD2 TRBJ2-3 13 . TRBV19 CACRGLATDTQYF TGTGCCTGTAGGGGACTAGCCACAGATACGCAGTATTTT
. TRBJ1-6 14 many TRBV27 CASSFGPAYSPLHF TGTGCCAGCAGTTTTGGGCCGGCCTATTCACCCCTCCACTTT
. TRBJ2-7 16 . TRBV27 CASSLSGRVGFGEQYF TGTGCCAGCAGTTTATCGGGCAGGGTCGGGTTTGGCGAGCAGTACTTC
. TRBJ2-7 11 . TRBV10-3 CAIKGGFEQYF TGTGCCATCAAGGGCGGGTTCGAGCAGTACTTC
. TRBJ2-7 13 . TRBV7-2 CASSLAYSYEQYF TGTGCCAGCAGCTTAGCATACTCCTACGAGCAGTACTTC
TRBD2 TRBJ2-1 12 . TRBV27 CASSFLAGEEFF TGTGCCAGCAGTTTTTTAGCGGGAGAAGAGTTCTTC
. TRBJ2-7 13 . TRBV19 CATRDFISYEQYF TGTGCCACCCGGGATTTCATTTCCTACGAGCAGTACTTC
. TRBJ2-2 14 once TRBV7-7 CASSLRQGPGELFF TGTGCCAGCAGCTTACGTCAGGGCCCCGGGGAGCTGTTTTTT
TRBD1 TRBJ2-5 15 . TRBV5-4 CASSFGGQEGETQYF TGTGCCAGCAGCTTCGGTGGACAGGAAGGGGAGACCCAGTACTTC
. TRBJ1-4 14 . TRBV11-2 CASSLNSLNEKLFF TGTGCCAGCAGCTTAAACAGCCTTAATGAAAAACTGTTTTTT
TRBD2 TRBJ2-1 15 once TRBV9 CASSVSLAGNNEQFF TGTGCCAGCAGCGTAAGTCTAGCGGGCAACAATGAGCAGTTCTTC
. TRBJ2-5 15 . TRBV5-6 CASSLVAGAGETQYF TGTGCCAGCAGCCTCGTGGCGGGGGCCGGAGAGACCCAGTACTTC
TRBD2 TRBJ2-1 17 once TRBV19 CASSGRISGGPHNEQFF TGTGCCAGTAGTGGCCGAATAAGCGGGGGGCCCCACAATGAGCAGTTCTTC
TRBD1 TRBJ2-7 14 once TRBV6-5 CASSSRTGTYEQYF TGTGCCAGCAGCTCCAGGACAGGAACCTACGAGCAGTACTTC
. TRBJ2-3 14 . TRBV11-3 CASSFGRGTDTQYF TGTGCCAGCAGCTTTGGGCGGGGAACAGATACGCAGTATTTT
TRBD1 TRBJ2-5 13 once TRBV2 CASSDSGQATQYF TGTGCCAGCAGTGACTCAGGACAGGCGACCCAGTACTTC
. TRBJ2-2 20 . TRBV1 CTSSQVFKRPAHLNTGELFF TGCACCAGCAGCCAAGTTTTTAAACGGCCAGCGCACCTGAACACCGGGGAGCTGTTTTTT
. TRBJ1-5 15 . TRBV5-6 CASSFGGNSNQPQHF TGTGCCAGCAGCTTCGGAGGGAATAGCAATCAGCCCCAGCATTTT
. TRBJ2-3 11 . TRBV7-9 CASGAADTQYF TGTGCCAGCGGGGCAGCAGATACGCAGTATTTT
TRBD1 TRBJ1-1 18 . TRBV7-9 CASSSPTRTGGWVTEAFF TGTGCCAGCAGCTCCCCTACCCGGACAGGGGGCTGGGTCACTGAAGCTTTCTTT
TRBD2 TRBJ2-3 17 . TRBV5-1 CASSPLTSGSSTDTQYF TGCGCCAGCAGCCCCCTGACTAGCGGGAGTTCGACAGATACGCAGTATTTT
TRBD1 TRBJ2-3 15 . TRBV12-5 CASGLGTGSTDTQYF TGTGCTAGTGGTTTGGGGACAGGGAGCACAGATACGCAGTATTTT
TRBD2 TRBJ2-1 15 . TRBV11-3 CASSSLAGGLNEQFF TGTGCCAGCAGCTCCTTAGCGGGGGGGCTTAATGAGCAGTTCTTC
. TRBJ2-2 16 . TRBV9 CASSFVASANTGELFF TGTGCCAGCAGCTTCGTGGCTAGCGCGAACACCGGGGAGCTGTTTTTT
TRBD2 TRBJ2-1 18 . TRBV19 CASSVAGGLEAGYNEQFF TGTGCCAGTAGTGTGGCGGGAGGACTGGAGGCCGGCTACAATGAGCAGTTCTTC
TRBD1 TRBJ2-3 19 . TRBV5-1 CASSLEGPRDRGPTDTQYF TGCGCCAGCAGCTTGGAGGGACCCAGGGACAGGGGGCCCACAGATACGCAGTATTTT
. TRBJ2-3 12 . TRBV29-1 CSVGGGGDTQYF TGCAGCGTTGGGGGGGGCGGGGATACGCAGTATTTT
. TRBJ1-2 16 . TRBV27 CASSCRDLFEGYGYTF TGTGCCAGCAGTTGTCGAGACCTCTTTGAGGGCTATGGCTACACCTTC
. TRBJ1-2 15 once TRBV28 CASSPTGGPRGGYTF TGTGCCAGCAGTCCTACTGGAGGGCCTCGAGGTGGCTACACCTTC
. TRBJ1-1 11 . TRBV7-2 CASSLRREAFF TGTGCCAGCAGCTTACGGAGGGAAGCTTTCTTT
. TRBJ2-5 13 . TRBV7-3 CASSFRGEETQYF TGTGCCAGCAGCTTCCGCGGAGAAGAGACCCAGTACTTC
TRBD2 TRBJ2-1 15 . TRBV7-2 CASSPFRRGDNEQFF TGTGCCAGCAGCCCATTCCGGCGGGGGGACAATGAGCAGTTCTTC
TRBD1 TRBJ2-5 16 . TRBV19 CASSARGQGGQETQYF TGTGCCAGTAGCGCACGGGGACAGGGCGGGCAAGAGACCCAGTACTTC
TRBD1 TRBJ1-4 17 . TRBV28 CASSLPRQGATNEKLFF TGTGCCAGCAGTTTACCTCGACAGGGCGCAACTAATGAAAAACTGTTTTTT
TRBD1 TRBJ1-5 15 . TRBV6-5 CASSVVGTGNQPQHF TGTGCCAGCAGTGTAGTAGGGACAGGTAATCAGCCCCAGCATTTT
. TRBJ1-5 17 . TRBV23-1 CASSQSKEGKGNQPQHF TGCGCCAGCAGTCAATCGAAGGAGGGGAAGGGCAATCAGCCCCAGCATTTT
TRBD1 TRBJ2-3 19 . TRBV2 CASSVVPGQTKHGTDTQYF TGTGCCAGCAGTGTGGTTCCGGGACAGACAAAGCACGGCACAGATACGCAGTATTTT
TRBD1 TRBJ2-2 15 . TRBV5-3 CARSPDRVNTGELFF TGTGCCAGAAGCCCGGACAGGGTAAACACCGGGGAGCTGTTTTTT
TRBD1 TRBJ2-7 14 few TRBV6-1 CASRGQGASYEQYF TGTGCCAGCAGGGGACAGGGGGCCTCCTACGAGCAGTACTTC
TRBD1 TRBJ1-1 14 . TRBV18 CASSSNRGLTEAFF TGTGCCAGCTCAAGTAACAGGGGGCTAACTGAAGCTTTCTTT
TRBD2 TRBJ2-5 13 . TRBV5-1 CASSSGRGETQYF TGCGCCAGCAGCTCAGGGAGGGGAGAGACCCAGTACTTC
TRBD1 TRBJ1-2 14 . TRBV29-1 CSVEADRDISGYTF TGCAGCGTCGAAGCGGACAGGGACATTAGTGGCTACACCTTC
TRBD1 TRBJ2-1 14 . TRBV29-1 CSVRDRAPYNEQFF TGCAGCGTTCGAGACAGGGCACCCTACAATGAGCAGTTCTTC
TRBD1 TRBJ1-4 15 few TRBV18 CASSPPTGAGEKLFF TGTGCCAGCTCACCACCGACAGGGGCCGGTGAAAAACTGTTTTTT
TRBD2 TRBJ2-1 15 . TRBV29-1 CSAGWGLVVDNEQFF TGCAGCGCCGGGTGGGGACTAGTGGTAGACAATGAGCAGTTCTTC
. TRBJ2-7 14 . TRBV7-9 CASSLASYPHEQYF TGTGCCAGCAGCTTAGCGAGTTACCCCCACGAGCAGTACTTC
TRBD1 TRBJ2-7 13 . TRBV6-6 CASTNRGKNEQYF TGTGCCAGCACCAACAGGGGGAAGAACGAGCAGTACTTC
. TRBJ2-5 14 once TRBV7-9 CASSLLQSQETQYF TGTGCCAGCAGCTTACTACAGAGCCAAGAGACCCAGTACTTC
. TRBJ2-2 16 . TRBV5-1 CASSLVAGVNTGELFF TGCGCCAGCAGCTTGGTGGCCGGGGTGAACACCGGGGAGCTGTTTTTT
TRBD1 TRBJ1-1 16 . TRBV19 CASSLLPGTGDTEAFF TGTGCCAGTAGTCTCCTCCCCGGGACAGGGGACACTGAAGCTTTCTTT
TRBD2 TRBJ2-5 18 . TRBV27 CASKRSVARGGAQETQYF TGTGCCAGCAAACGTAGCGTTGCTCGCGGGGGGGCTCAAGAGACCCAGTACTTC
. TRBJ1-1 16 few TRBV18 CASSPNLPGSATEAFF TGTGCCAGCTCACCGAATCTACCGGGGAGTGCCACTGAAGCTTTCTTT
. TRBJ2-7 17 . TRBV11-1 CASSLGNVGGGAYEQYF TGTGCCAGCAGCTTAGGGAACGTGGGCGGAGGGGCCTACGAGCAGTACTTC
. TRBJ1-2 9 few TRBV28 CAAGDGYTF TGTGCCGCGGGGGATGGCTACACCTTC
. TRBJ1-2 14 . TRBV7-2 CASSLGLTDYGYTF TGTGCCAGCAGCTTAGGCCTCACGGACTATGGCTACACCTTC
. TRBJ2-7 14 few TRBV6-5 CASTRVAGVGEQYF TGTGCCAGCACCCGAGTCGCAGGGGTGGGCGAGCAGTACTTC